The entry below describes one T cell receptor beta chain. The antigen it recognizes is unknown. Base qualities are not recorded, but no much larger clone differs from it by a single base. At the junction V is shortened by 5 bases and J by 1 base; bases outside the gene matches: 8. CDR1 and CDR2 (SGHTA, FQGNSA) derive from the germline V gene. The CDR3, from cysteine to phenylalanine, totals 16 residues. Only the CDR3 part of the read is kept: 48 bases, read in frame from the first base. TCRbeta CDR3 regions were amplified from genomic DNA using the immunoSEQ Assay, a bias-controlled multiplex PCR. In the paper's pipeline: Nucleated cell counts per sample were estimated from amplification of reference gene primers within the assay. Sequence reads were collapsed and filtered to measure the absolute abundance of every unique TCRbeta CDR3 rearrangement. For each sample, productive Simpson clonality was calculated by taking the square root of Simpson's diversity index across productive rearrangements. TCRdb carries this immuneACCESS record with in-frame sequences only. Its versions omit some clonotypes, under half of them owing to an unresolved V gene in the studies checked, with the rest unexplained. D and trimming were read from the DNA, whereas the V and J calls and clone size are those reported in that table. The table for this sample lists 100,000 to 150,000 clones; 70% to 90% of them were counted only once. The ten biggest clones cover roughly 3.9% of the sample.

This specimen belongs to a study of blood T cell repertoires in COVID-19 (dated by TCRdb to the early 2020s). Background for the entire study: Samples from collaborators originated in the United States, Italy and Spain and spanned both the acute and convalescent phases of COVID-19. The repertoires were released in a freely available public database intended as a resource for research on the immune response to SARS-CoV-2. The prospective study material was composed of cDNA or gDNA derived from T cells, B-cell-depleted T cells, or PBMCs. Subjects who had been exposed to COVID-19, were actively infected with it, or had recovered from it provided the deeply sampled blood TCRbeta repertoires that made up the dataset. Samples were obtained from the ongoing ImmuneRACE study (first 160 participants) and from approximately 1,200 subjects provided by 6 global collaborators. HLA class I and class II types, where available, came from metadata supplied by the sample provider rather than from assay-based typing. The sample metadata nearly always contained a de-identified subject ID, COVID-19 status, age in years and sex.

Results and caveats for the whole study, not just this receptor: Clinical and demographic metadata were provided uncurated, with the amount varying by source and participant.

The collaborating institutions used their own protocols to collect whole blood in K2EDTA tubes. For TCRbeta analysis, collaborators shipped samples in one of three forms: frozen whole blood, isolated PBMCs, or DNA extracted from either of those sample types. The rearranged chain carries TRBV7-2 and TRBJ2-7; TRBD2 lines up with 10 middle nucleotides. The sample taken for sequencing was peripheral blood. This TCR was sampled from a man aged 60 to 75 with acute or convalescent COVID-19. For the CDR3, the sequence is CASSIASGSHSYEQYF. The DNA sequence is as follows: TGTGCCAGCAGCATCGCTAGCGGGAGCCATTCCTACGAGCAGTACTTC. When the CDR3 is completed using the reference TRBV7-2 and TRBJ2-7 genes on either side, the full variable domain is GAGVSQSPSNKVTEKGKDVELRCDPISGHTALYWYRQSLGQGLEFLIYFQGNSAPDKSGLPSDRFSAERTGGSVSTLTIQRTQQEDSAVYLCASSIASGSHSYEQYFGPGTRLTVT.